This paragraph covers one T cell receptor beta chain sequence. The data belong to a study of human T cells and chemical hapten exposure. Study as a whole: The scalp of each patient received a weekly diphenylcyclopropenone dose for the full approximately 22-week study.

Time point reported: patch test 1, 2 weeks after DPC sensitization. The treatment was: therapeutic diphenylcyclopropenone sensitization with weekly scalp DPC. A single record per CDR3 protein comes from TCRdb applying MiXCR to the RACE reads. The sample shows some 350,000 distinct CDR3 sequences, around 7% of them seen only once. The CDR3 is made up of 16 amino acids. V was clipped by 4 bases and J by 7 bases; unmatched bases: 8. Germline values: CDR1 SEHNR, CDR2 FQNEAQ (reference sequence). The genes are TRBV7-9 and TRBJ2-1, with 12 bases matching TRBD2. Sample: whole blood, taken in connection with sensitization to the hapten diphenylcyclopropenone (DPC). This clonotype was obtained from a woman under 30 with alopecia areata. Some clones in this sample may be carry-over from other donors' samples. The CDR3 DNA follows: TGTGCCAGCAGCTCATGGACTAGCGGGGAAGTAAATGAGCAGTTCTTC. Its protein product is CASSSWTSGEVNEQFF.